This T cell receptor beta chain was captured in a study of blood T cells in healthy people across ages. Study-wide results and limits: Among T cells, TCR beta diversity per million cells dropped roughly linearly as age rose.

Germline values: CDR1 LGHNA, CDR2 YSLEER. Trimming cost V 4 bases and J 2 bases, with 15 bases left between them. The CDR3 length is 16 residues. Regarding this clonotype: The antigen is not known.

The sample providers were healthy Caucasian people from Russia, aged roughly 6 to 95. Collection of ten milliliters of peripheral blood was performed for each donor. Combining a sample-barcoded 5' primer with a J-beta primer mix, a second PCR ran for about 6 to 12 cycles. Researchers report that a template-switch adaptor with 12 random nucleotides tagged each cDNA molecule. MiXCR, run by TCRdb on the 5' RACE reads, gives a single entry per CDR3 protein. The sample has 1.5 million to 2 million distinct CDR3 sequences; about 50% are singletons. This receptor was identified in a middle-aged woman in good health. The specimen was blood. This rearrangement joins TRBV4-3 to TRBJ2-1; tentatively, D is TRBD2 (7 bases). The CDR3 region is CASSPNGGAAYNEQFF. In nucleotides, the CDR3 is TGCGCCAGCAGCCCGAATGGGGGGGCGGCCTACAATGAGCAGTTCTTC.